This TCR beta chain comes out of a study of T cell responses to AZD1222 COVID-19 vaccine. The repertoire was sequenced with immunoSEQ multiplex PCR; TCRdb's copy has only in-frame clones and lacks some. This table holds over 150,000 clones, approximately 90% found once. Germline CDR1 MNHEY, CDR2 SMNVEV (reference sequence). The CDR3 totals 16 residues. V was cut by 6 bases and J by 6 bases, with 22 bases left in between. This clonotype originated in an adult who received the AZD1222 COVID-19 vaccine. Sequencing used peripheral blood, obtained 28 days after the second AZD1222 dose. This rearrangement joins TRBV27 to TRBJ2-3; no definite D call. The CDR3 coding sequence is TGTGCCAGCAGGGATGCCAGGCGACACGCTGGGGATACGCAGTATTTT. This gives the protein CASRDARRHAGDTQYF.